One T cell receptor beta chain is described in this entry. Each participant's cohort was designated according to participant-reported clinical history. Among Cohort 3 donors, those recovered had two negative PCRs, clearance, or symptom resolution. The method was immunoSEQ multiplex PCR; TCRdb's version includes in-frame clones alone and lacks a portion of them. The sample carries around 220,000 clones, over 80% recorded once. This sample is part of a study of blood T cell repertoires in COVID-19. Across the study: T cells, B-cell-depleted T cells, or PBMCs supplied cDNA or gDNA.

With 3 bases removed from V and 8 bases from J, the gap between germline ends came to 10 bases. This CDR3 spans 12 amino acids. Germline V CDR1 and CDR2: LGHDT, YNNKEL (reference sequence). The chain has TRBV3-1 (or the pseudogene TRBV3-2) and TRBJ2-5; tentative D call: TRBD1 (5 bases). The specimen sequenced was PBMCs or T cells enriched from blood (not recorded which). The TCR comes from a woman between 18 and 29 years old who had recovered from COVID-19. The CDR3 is CASSQGPGTQYF. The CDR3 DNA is TGTGCCAGCAGCCAGGGGCCAGGTACCCAGTACTTC.